The 16 T cell receptor beta chains given below trace back to one sample, sequenced in a study of blood T cell repertoires in COVID-19. Here immunoSEQ multiplex PCR was the method, and the copy in TCRdb shows in-frame clones only, minus some. Here the sample spans tens of thousands of clones, roughly 87% being singletons. Material for sequencing was peripheral blood. The receptor source for this set is a woman aged 60-75 years with acute or convalescent COVID-19.

This chain connects TRBV7-9 to TRBJ2-1; the match to TRBD1 covers 8 bases. The CDR3 consists of 16 residues. Germline lookup yields CDR1 SEHNR and CDR2 FQNEAQ (reference sequence). V dropped 7 bases and J dropped 6; count of bases not matched to a gene: 14. DNA of the CDR3: TGTGCCAGCACCCGACCCGGGACAGGAATAGTCAATGAGCAGTTCTTC. Translating gives CASTRPGTGIVNEQFF.

This chain uses TRBV7-9 with TRBJ1-3; 7 positions agree with TRBD1. V trimming: 6 bases; J trimming: 0 bases; junction bases outside the gene matches: 2. In germline, CDR1 is SEHNR, CDR2 FQNEAQ (reference sequence). This CDR3 region has 14 residues. The CDR3 region is CASRHRGSGNTIYF. CDR3 nucleotide sequence: TGTGCCAGCAGACACAGGGGCTCTGGAAACACCATATATTTT.

The J gene is TRBJ2-7, the V gene TRBV7-8; TRBD2 aligns across 12 bases. Germline loops: CDR1 SGHVS, CDR2 FQNEAQ. V lost 2 bases, J lost 4 bases, and 0 bases stayed unmatched. The CDR3 spans 14 residues. CDR3 loop: CASSLTSGRYEQYF. The CDR3 bases are TGTGCCAGCAGCTTAACTAGCGGGAGGTACGAGCAGTACTTC.

The chain is built from TRBV6-5 and TRBJ1-1, with a possible D match to TRBD1 (5 bases). The length of the CDR3 is 12 residues. Trimming pared 6 bases from V and 5 bases from J, leaving 10 bases between. Germline CDR1 is MNHEY and CDR2 is SVGAGI. This chain's CDR3 is CASRSPGTEAFF. CDR3 nucleotides: TGTGCCAGCAGAAGCCCAGGGACTGAAGCTTTCTTT.

DNA of the CDR3: TGTGCCTGGGGGACAGGGCTCCTCTATGGCTACACCTTC. This sequence encodes CAWGTGLLYGYTF. The gene calls are TRBV30 and TRBJ1-2; TRBD1 aligns across 9 bases. The CDR3 loop spans 13 amino acids. In germline, CDR1 is GTSNPN, CDR2 SVGIG (reference sequence). Trimming cost V 5 bases and J 4 bases; bases outside gene matches: 5.

The V call is TRBV2, the J call TRBJ1-2; maybe TRBD1 (5 bases). The V gene lost 8 bases and the J gene lost 4 bases, with 14 bases spanning the gap. CDR3 length equals 13 residues. Per germline, CDR1 SNHLY and CDR2 FYNNEI. The CDR3 spells CASRMGGTYGYTF. CDR3 coding DNA: TGTGCCAGCCGCATGGGAGGGACCTATGGCTACACCTTC.

The rearrangement uses TRBV6-5 and TRBJ1-2; D call uncertain. From germline, CDR1 is MNHEY and CDR2 SVGAGI. This CDR3 spans 16 amino acids. The ends were cut back, 0 bases at V and 1 base at J, with 12 bases in the middle. CDR3 in DNA: TGTGCCAGCAGTTACTCGTGGGAGGGAGGTAACTATGGCTACACCTTC. It yields the protein CASSYSWEGGNYGYTF.

The rearrangement joins TRBV2 to TRBJ2-7; D gene uncertain. Between the trimmed V and J ends, which lost 4 bases and 3 bases, there was a span of 13 bases. There are 14 residues in the CDR3. Germline V lookup: CDR1 SNHLY, CDR2 FYNNEI. For the CDR3, the DNA is TGTGCCAGCAGTGTTGCGCGGAGCCGCTACGAGCAGTACTTC. Amino acid sequence: CASSVARSRYEQYF.

CDR3 sequence: CASSPPGMLGYSNQPQHF. DNA for the CDR3: TGTGCCAGCAGTCCACCAGGGATGTTAGGATATAGCAATCAGCCCCAGCATTTT. The chain uses TRBV28 and TRBJ1-5; a weak D match, TRBD1 (5 bases). The CDR3 loop spans 18 amino acids. The V gene's germline CDR1 is MDHEN and CDR2 SYDVKM. Trimming took 5 bases from V and 0 from J, leaving 20 bases between them.

The V and J genes are TRBV7-9 and TRBJ1-2; the D gene is possibly TRBD1 (5 bases). Trimming removed 8 bases from V and 8 bases from J, with 15 bases in between. Germline V gene sequence: CDR1 SEHNR, CDR2 FQNEAQ (reference sequence). The CDR3 has 12 residues. The DNA for the CDR3 is TGTGCCAGCGGAACTACAGGCGGAGGCTACACCTTC. Protein: CASGTTGGGYTF.

The chain employs TRBV6-5 and TRBJ1-6; tentatively, D is TRBD1 (5 bases). The CDR3 is made up of 15 amino acids. Per the germline V gene, CDR1 is MNHEY and CDR2 is SVGAGI. Trimming pared 9 bases from V and 7 bases from J, leaving 19 bases between. In DNA form, the CDR3 reads TGTGCCAGTTTTAGGACCGTCGGGGGAAATTCACCCCTCCACTTT. This sequence encodes CASFRTVGGNSPLHF.

The chain uses TRBV5-1 and TRBJ1-1; a weak D match, TRBD1 (6 bases). CDR1 is SGHRS, CDR2 YFSETQ, per germline. V was shortened by 4 bases and J by 2 bases, with 12 bases between the two germline ends. This CDR3 is built from 14 residues. CDR3 DNA sequence: TGCGCCAGCAGCCCCGGGACACTAAACACTGAAGCTTTCTTT. The encoded protein is CASSPGTLNTEAFF. The complete variable domain, with remaining parts taken from reference TRBV5-1 and TRBJ1-1, reads KAGVTQTPRYLIKTRGQQVTLSCSPISGHRSVSWYQQTPGQGLQFLFEYFSETQRNKGNFPGRFSGRQFSNSRSEMNVSTLELGDSALYLCASSPGTLNTEAFFGQGTRLTVV.

The genes are TRBV30 and TRBJ2-7; tentative D call: TRBD2 (5 bases). CDR3 length equals 12 residues. The V end was cut by 5 bases, the J end by 2 bases, with 10 bases between. Germline loops: CDR1 GTSNPN, CDR2 SVGIG (reference sequence). CDR3 nucleotides: TGTGCCTGGCGGACTGTCGCCTACGAGCAGTACTTC. It encodes CAWRTVAYEQYF.

The CDR3 region is CASTLLPGQGNYGYTF. CDR3 in DNA: TGTGCCAGCACCCTTTTGCCGGGACAGGGAAACTATGGCTACACCTTC. The rearrangement joins TRBV28 to TRBJ1-2; 9 bases are shared with TRBD1. CDR3 length equals 16 residues. The germline CDR1 and CDR2 sequences are MDHEN and SYDVKM. Trimming cost V 7 bases and J 2 bases; bases outside gene matches: 11.

The CDR3 DNA reads as TGTGCCAGTAGTACCACGGGACTGACTCGCGACGAGCAGTACTTC. As protein: CASSTTGLTRDEQYF. The chain has TRBV19 and TRBJ2-7, with D perhaps matching TRBD2 (6 bases). Germline V gene data show CDR1 as LNHDA and CDR2 as SQIVND (reference sequence). CDR3 size: 15 residues. Trimming stripped 4 bases from V and 5 bases from J, with 18 bases between.

The chain couples TRBV7-9 to TRBJ1-1; D unclear. Trimming left V 2 bases short and J 8 bases short, with 6 bases between. CDR1 and CDR2 from the germline V gene are SEHNR and FQNEAQ (reference sequence). The CDR3 totals 11 residues. As DNA, the CDR3 is TGTGCCAGCAGCTTAAGTGCGGAAGCTTTCTTT. Its translation is CASSLSAEAFF.